Reported below is one TCR beta chain. Its antigen is unknown. Qualities for individual bases were not recorded, and no much larger clone is one base off. The entry originates in a study of identical twins (dated by TCRdb to 2016 to 2017). Background for the entire study: To test whether fetal clonotypes persist, the study used deep sequencing on TCR alpha and beta repertoires from monozygotic twins, unrelated adults of various ages, and cord blood. To rule out contamination, replicate twin experiments were performed at different times with different library preparation protocols.

The V and J ends are trimmed by 5 bases and 4 bases, leaving 14 bases between them. For CDR1 and CDR2, the germline V gene lists KGHDR and SFDVKD. From its cysteine to its phenylalanine, the CDR3 spans 14 amino acids. Of the read, only the CDR3 DNA is kept; its 42 bases are in frame from base 1. Only healthy Caucasian donors were included. Three pairs of female monozygotic twins, all aged roughly 18 to 30 years, made up the twin cohort. Positive isolation kits from Invitrogen were used to isolate CD4+ and CD8+ T cell populations. The library was produced with 5' RACE. The listed sequencing device is Illumina HiSeq 2000. Template switching added a universal primer binding site, and the final cDNA carried a unique molecular identifier that allowed TCR cDNA molecules to be counted accurately. Specific primers in the conserved constant-segment region were used to synthesize first-strand cDNA for TCR alpha and beta chains. To control for contamination, each cDNA library was double barcoded with a SMART-Mk sample barcode plus Illumina barcodes. TruSeq adapter sequences and Illumina sample barcodes were added in two successive PCR steps. Sequencing of the TCR alpha and beta cDNA libraries was done on the Illumina HiSeq platform using custom primers. Per the original workflow: Unique molecular identifiers were extracted from raw reads with MiGEC, and CDR3 positions were determined with MiXCR. For each individual, recombination models were inferred using an EM algorithm with the repgenHMM and IGoR tools. Shared clonotypes were analyzed with the tcR package in R, and sharing was normalized by the product of cloneset sizes. To study raw recombination free of thymic and clonal selection effects, out-of-frame nonproductive sequences were analyzed. TCRdb reprocessed the public reads (quality trimming at Q25 with fastp, clone calling with MiXCR) and kept in-frame beta chains. Rows with a matching CDR3 protein are joined into one entry that keeps the most common DNA and genes. TCRdb, not the authors, supplied the V and J calls. The sample table records some 460,000 distinct CDR3 sequences; 13% to 15% of these occur just once. The leading ten clones occupy around 0.57% of the sample.

Paper-wide results and their limitations: Compared with coincidental sharing between unrelated individuals, out-of-frame TCR alpha sequences shared between twins showed an excess of sequences with low generation probability. Excess twin sharing in beta out-of-frame sequences was weaker because fewer shared sequences lowered the signal-to-noise ratio. Out-of-frame TCR alpha sharing in monozygotic twins was systematically underestimated by recombination models, whereas sharing between unrelated individuals was in agreement with the recombination models. Invariant T cells such as MAIT and iNKT could partly confound zero-insertion analyses, though diverse VJ usage argued against this for most clonotypes. Fewer insertions were carried by abundant cord blood beta clonotypes, a similar but weaker trend appeared in young adult naive repertoires, and no such trend appeared in memory repertoires. Because the same donors could not be followed over many years, the conclusions depended on cross-sectional statistical analysis.

The data also belong to a second study, concerning yellow fever vaccine responses in identical twins. As that second paper reports: According to the authors, the vaccine-induced T cell response in identical twins seemed to be partly convergent and partly specific to each individual. The study precisely tracked vaccine-responding T cell clones in identical twins.

The sequence joins TRBV24-1 to TRBJ2-7, and perhaps TRBD2 as D gene, on 7 matching bases. The sequenced material came from CD4+ T cells sorted from blood. The TCR was taken from a woman aged 18 to 35 in good health. The CDR3 region reads CATSGGGLSYEQYF. The base sequence is TGTGCCACCAGTGGGGGGGGGCTTTCTTACGAGCAGTACTTC.